These 24 T cell receptor beta chains were sequenced from one sample in a study of T cells in Graves' hyperthyroidism and ophthalmopathy. Amplification targeted TCR beta CDR3 regions from RNA transcripts. When the TCR CDR3 underwent first-round RT-PCR, the HTBI primer set was used. MiXCR was run by TCRdb on the multiplex PCR reads, yielding one entry per CDR3 protein. The table includes 660,000 or so distinct CDR3 sequences, 45% detected once. Sequencing used peripheral blood or thyroid tissue (not recorded which). All receptors derive from an adult man with Graves' disease, either hyperthyroidism or ophthalmopathy (not recorded which).

The rearrangement links TRBV7-2 to TRBJ2-7; D might be TRBD2 (5 bases). CDR1 and CDR2 (germline): SGHTA, FQGNSA. The CDR3 extends over 15 amino acids. V was pared by 3 bases and J by 0 bases, with 12 bases between. This CDR3 is CASSLLGRGSYEQYF. Written as DNA, the CDR3 is TGTGCCAGCAGCTTGTTGGGTCGGGGCTCCTACGAGCAGTACTTC.

The chain recombines TRBV7-9 with TRBJ1-6, with 7 bases that match TRBD1. J was trimmed by 7 bases and V by 3 bases; bases with no gene match: 6. This CDR3 is 15 amino acids long. The germline gives CDR1 SEHNR, CDR2 FQNEAQ (reference sequence). The CDR3 region is CASSLVTGLNSPLHF. In DNA, the CDR3 is TGTGCCAGCAGCTTGGTGACAGGGCTAAATTCACCCCTCCACTTT.

The rearrangement uses TRBV6-6 and TRBJ1-1; perhaps TRBD1 as D (5 bases). This CDR3 has 13 amino acids. Germline CDR1 and CDR2: MNHNY and SVGAGI (reference sequence). Trimming shortened V by 0 bases and J by 7 bases, and 9 bases separated the two germline ends. This chain's CDR3 is CASSYSYRNEAFF. In DNA form, the CDR3 reads TGTGCCAGCAGTTACTCTTACAGGAATGAAGCTTTCTTT.

CDR3 residues: CSAATGASNQPQHF. DNA of the CDR3: TGCAGTGCGGCGACAGGGGCTAGCAATCAGCCCCAGCATTTT. The chain couples TRBV20-1 to TRBJ1-5, with 8 bases lining up with TRBD1. This CDR3 contains 14 residues. Germline trimming cut 6 bases from V and 0 bases from J; bases unmatched to any gene: 4. Germline V gene lookup returns CDR1 DFQATT and CDR2 SNEGSKA (reference sequence).

This rearrangement joins TRBV20-1 to TRBJ2-5; TRBD2 aligns across 8 bases. The CDR3 contains 13 residues. CDR1 and CDR2 (germline): DFQATT, SNEGSKA (reference sequence). Trimming removed 4 bases from V and 5 bases from J; junction bases left unmatched: 6. The CDR3 reads CSATGGPWETQYF. CDR3 bases: TGCAGTGCTACGGGGGGGCCTTGGGAGACCCAGTACTTC.

The rearrangement uses TRBV6-1 and TRBJ2-5; 9 bases line up with TRBD1. CDR3 length: 14 residues. Germline CDR1 is MNHNS and CDR2 is SASEGT. V lost 7 bases, J lost 6 bases, and 9 bases stayed unmatched. The CDR3 DNA is TGTGCCAGCAACCAACGGACAGGGGTTAAGACCCAGTACTTC. It encodes CASNQRTGVKTQYF.

Only a few counts were recorded for this clonotype. The chain links TRBV7-9 to TRBJ1-4, with 7 bases lining up with TRBD1. The CDR3 loop spans 14 amino acids. Germline values: CDR1 SEHNR, CDR2 FQNEAQ (reference sequence). Trimming removed 1 base from V and 7 bases from J; junction bases left unmatched: 3. The CDR3 region has the DNA TGTGCCAGCAGCTTAGGGGGACAGCTTGAAAAACTGTTTTTT. Protein sequence: CASSLGGQLEKLFF.

This clonotype has at least ten counts. V and J are TRBV14 and TRBJ1-1, with D perhaps TRBD1 (5 bases). The CDR3 extends over 12 amino acids. V lost 1 base, J lost 8 bases, and 8 bases lay in between. Germline V gives CDR1 SGHDN, CDR2 FVKESK. CDR3 amino acids: CASSQGRGEAFF. CDR3 bases: TGTGCCAGCAGCCAAGGTCGGGGCGAAGCTTTCTTT.

This clonotype occurred many times. The V gene is TRBV7-2, the J gene TRBJ1-6, with 7 bases fitting TRBD1. The V gene's germline CDR1 is SGHTA and CDR2 FQGNSA. J gave up 5 bases and V 0 bases, and 4 bases lay outside the gene matches. The CDR3 totals 16 residues. The CDR3 region is CASSLATGVNNSPLHF. The DNA for the CDR3 is TGTGCCAGCAGCTTAGCCACAGGGGTTAATAATTCACCCCTCCACTTT.

This clonotype was picked up a small number of times. The chain is built from TRBV7-2 and TRBJ1-6; D not resolved. The CDR3 contains 11 residues. V was pared by 9 bases and J by 8 bases, with 8 bases between. From germline, CDR1 is SGHTA and CDR2 FQGNSA. DNA of the CDR3: TGTGCCAGTGGGATCGATTCACCCCTCCACTTT. Its translation is CASGIDSPLHF.

The V gene is TRBV10-3, the J gene TRBJ2-7; D is undetermined. Germline lookup yields CDR1 ENHRY and CDR2 SYGVKD. V dropped 5 bases and J dropped 0 bases, with 11 bases sitting between them. The CDR3 totals 14 residues. The CDR3 bases are TGTGCCATCAGTACCGGGTCCTCCTCCTACGAGCAGTACTTC. It specifies CAISTGSSSYEQYF.

The chain employs TRBV7-9 and TRBJ2-7, with D possibly TRBD2 on 5 matching bases. The V end lost 5 bases, the J end lost 3 bases, and 8 bases lay between the germline ends. CDR1 and CDR2 (germline): SEHNR, FQNEAQ (reference sequence). This CDR3 has 12 residues. The CDR3 DNA sequence: TGTGCCAGCAGCGCGGCGGGCTACGAGCAGTACTTC. This codes for CASSAAGYEQYF.

This sequence joins TRBV25-1 and TRBJ1-6, with a weak D call TRBD1 (5 bases). The CDR3 extends over 15 amino acids. Germline CDR1 and CDR2: MGHDK and SYGVNS. CDR3 nucleotide sequence: TGTGCTAGAGATCGGGGGAGCTCCTATAATTCACCCCTCCACTTT. It encodes CARDRGSSYNSPLHF.

Notes on this clonotype: It may be a read error: a sequence one base away is much more abundant. The chain is built from TRBV9 and TRBJ1-4; 7 positions agree with TRBD1. CDR3 size: 16 residues. V dropped 3 bases and J dropped 6; count of bases not matched to a gene: 11. Germline CDR1 is SGDLS and CDR2 is YYNGEE. The CDR3 here is CASSAEVAGGDEKLFF. DNA for the CDR3: TGTGCCAGCAGCGCAGAGGTGGCAGGGGGGGATGAAAAACTGTTTTTT.

The chain recombines TRBV24-1 with TRBJ1-4, with a tentative D call TRBD1 (5 bases). V lost 5 bases to trimming and J lost 7 bases, with 13 bases between them. Germline V gives CDR1 KGHDR, CDR2 SFDVKD. The CDR3 runs to 14 residues. The DNA for the CDR3 is TGTGCCACCAGTGTCGCAGGGAGCACTGAAAAACTGTTTTTT. This codes for CATSVAGSTEKLFF.

This rearrangement joins TRBV20-1 to TRBJ1-4; D not certain. The CDR3 spans 15 residues. V lost 5 bases to trimming and J lost 0 bases, with 13 bases between them. Germline V lookup: CDR1 DFQATT, CDR2 SNEGSKA (reference sequence). The CDR3 DNA is TGCAGTGCTCTAGGACTGAATGCAACTAATGAAAAACTGTTTTTT. Translation: CSALGLNATNEKLFF.

This clonotype was found once. The chain carries TRBV15 and TRBJ2-7, with TRBD2 matching over 7 bases. Germline assignment: CDR1 LNHNV and CDR2 YYDKDF (reference sequence). With V trimmed by 9 bases and J by 2 bases, 4 bases remained unmatched. The length of the CDR3 is 12 residues. CDR3 sequence (DNA): TGTGCCACTAGCGGGCTCCCCTACGAGCAGTACTTC. It specifies CATSGLPYEQYF.

This clonotype was observed a few times. The chain employs TRBV19 and TRBJ2-7; 8 nucleotides align to TRBD1. Germline-derived CDR1 and CDR2 are LNHDA and SQIVND (reference sequence). The CDR3 extends over 15 amino acids. Unmatched junction bases numbered 11, after V lost 8 bases and J lost 2 bases. The CDR3 loop reads CASSFSGQGTYEQYF. As DNA, the CDR3 is TGTGCCAGTTCGTTTTCTGGACAGGGAACCTACGAGCAGTACTTC.

Comments on this clonotype: This sequence may be a read error, since a much larger clone differs from it by one base. The missing conserved phenylalanine or tryptophan at the end of this CDR3 makes a read error likely. J is TRBJ1-5 and V is TRBV5-7; no reliable D call. TRBV5-7 is an ORF; its function is uncertain. CDR3 length equals 14 residues. Trimming pared 3 bases from V and 10 bases from J, leaving 17 bases between. Here the CDR3 reads CASSSATVVGPQHS. The CDR3 bases are TGTGCCAGCAGCTCAGCGACCGTCGTGGGACCCCAGCATTCT.

V is TRBV6-5 and J is TRBJ1-2; the D is unclear. The CDR3 has 14 residues. Germline V CDR1 and CDR2: MNHEY, SVGAGI. Trimming shortened V by 3 bases and J by 2 bases, and 10 bases separated the two germline ends. This CDR3 is CASSYGQSNYGYTF. CDR3 DNA: TGTGCCAGCAGTTATGGGCAATCGAACTATGGCTACACCTTC.

There are many counts of this clonotype. The chain couples TRBV14 to TRBJ1-2; 7 bases fit TRBD1. Losses at the gene ends were 2 bases for V and 3 bases for J; bases not matched to a gene: 6. This CDR3 is 15 amino acids long. Per the germline V gene, CDR1 is SGHDN and CDR2 is FVKESK. CDR3 nucleotide sequence: TGTGCCAGCAGCCAAACCGGGACAGAGGACTATGGCTACACCTTC. This gives the protein CASSQTGTEDYGYTF.

With regard to this clonotype: Because the CDR3's place on the DNA is in doubt, the DNA is left out and the CDR3 is given as listed by TCRdb. The chain links TRBV19 to TRBJ1-1; TRBD1 is taken as the D call from the table, unchecked against the DNA. Germline assignment: CDR1 LNHDA and CDR2 SQIVND (reference sequence). The length of the CDR3 is 15 amino acids, counting both ends. CDR3 amino acids: CASSLVAQGASEALF.

Concerning this clonotype itself: A read error is possible here, since a much larger clone lies one base away. This chain links TRBV7-9 with TRBJ2-7, with D perhaps given as TRBD1 or TRBD2 (5 bases each). Germline assignment: CDR1 SEHNR and CDR2 FQNEAQ (reference sequence). The CDR3 totals 14 residues. This chain's CDR3 is CASRRDGGSCEQYF. In DNA form, the CDR3 reads TGTGCCAGCAGGAGGGACGGTGGTTCCTGCGAGCAGTACTTC.

The V and J genes are TRBV29-1 and TRBJ2-5; D assignment may be TRBD1 or TRBD2 (6 bases each). The CDR3 loop spans 13 amino acids. Germline CDR1 is SQVTM and CDR2 is ANQGSEA. The V and J ends lost 2 bases and 5 bases respectively, with 12 bases between them. Here the CDR3 reads CSVEPGGLETQYF. DNA of the CDR3: TGCAGCGTTGAACCCGGGGGCCTTGAGACCCAGTACTTC. Drawing the rest from reference TRBV29-1 and TRBJ2-5, the complete variable domain is SAVISQKPSRDICQRGTSLTIQCQVDSQVTMMFWYRQQPGQSLTLIATANQGSEATYESGFVIDKFPISRPNLTFSTLTVSNMSPEDSSIYLCSVEPGGLETQYFGPGTRLLVL.